Each of the 15 T cell receptor beta chains below was sequenced from the same sample in a study of cytomegalovirus exposure and HLA in healthy donors. The PCR made use of 60 Vbeta and 13 Jbeta primers. Using immunoSEQ multiplex PCR, the repertoire was profiled, and TCRdb retains in-frame clones only, with some absent. This table has some 100,000 clones, 75% appearing once. Sequenced: PBMCs. These receptor sequences come from a man aged 50-59 years in good health and CMV-seronegative.

Concerning this clone: One junction end does not reproduce the germline sequence, and a read error may be involved. The V gene is TRBV12-5, the J gene TRBJ2-1, with 7 bases identical to TRBD2. This CDR3 has 15 amino acids. Germline V gene sequence: CDR1 LGHNT, CDR2 FRNRAP. The CDR3 bases are TGTGCTAGTCGTTTCGGGGAGGGCCCCTCCGATGAGCAGTTCTTC. Amino acids: CASRFGEGPSDEQFF.

This rearrangement joins TRBV25-1 to TRBJ1-2; perhaps TRBD1 as D (5 bases). In germline, CDR1 is MGHDK, CDR2 SYGVNS. CDR3 length: 14 residues. Trimming shortened V by 8 bases and J by 2 bases, and 15 bases separated the two germline ends. The CDR3 reads CASAPRDLNYGYTF. CDR3 sequence (DNA): TGTGCCAGCGCCCCCAGGGACTTAAACTATGGCTACACCTTC.

J is TRBJ2-1 and V is TRBV28; D is possibly TRBD2 (7 bases). CDR1 and CDR2 (germline): MDHEN, SYDVKM. V lost 4 bases to trimming and J lost 10 bases, with 11 bases between them. The CDR3 length is 12 residues. For the CDR3, the DNA is TGTGCCAGCAGTTCGAGCGGGACAGAGCAGTTCTTC. As protein: CASSSSGTEQFF.

In the case of this clone: The same CDR3 arises from other DNA sequences in this sample as well. The chain combines TRBV5-1 with TRBJ1-3; D possibly corresponds to TRBD1 (6 bases). V dropped 8 bases and J dropped 2 bases, with 20 bases sitting between them. Germline V gene data show CDR1 as SGHRS and CDR2 as YFSETQ. The CDR3 length is 16 residues. The CDR3 sequence is CASRNGQRLTGNTIYF. The CDR3 nucleotides are TGCGCCAGTAGAAACGGACAGCGTTTAACTGGAAACACCATATATTTT.

J is TRBJ2-7 and V is TRBV5-1, with 10 positions matching TRBD1. The CDR3 loop spans 15 amino acids. CDR1 is SGHRS, CDR2 YFSETQ, per germline. Trimming took 0 bases from V and 2 from J; bases not matched to a gene: 2. CDR3 nucleotides: TGCGCCAGCAGCTTGGACGGGACAGGGGCCTACGAGCAGTACTTC. Protein: CASSLDGTGAYEQYF. The whole variable domain, remainder taken from reference TRBV5-1 and TRBJ2-7, is KAGVTQTPRYLIKTRGQQVTLSCSPISGHRSVSWYQQTPGQGLQFLFEYFSETQRNKGNFPGRFSGRQFSNSRSEMNVSTLELGDSALYLCASSLDGTGAYEQYFGPGTRLTVT.

The chain carries TRBV19 and TRBJ1-2; a possible D gene is TRBD1 (5 bases). Trimming cost V 10 bases and J 0 bases, with 12 bases left between them. Germline CDR1 reads LNHDA; CDR2 reads SQIVND (reference sequence). The CDR3 has 13 amino acids. The CDR3 DNA follows: TGTGCCACTGCTGACAGAACTAACTATGGCTACACCTTC. Translated: CATADRTNYGYTF.

The V call is TRBV10-3, the J call TRBJ2-3; 9 nucleotides agree with TRBD2. V shed 10 bases and J 2 bases; nucleotides not matched to a gene: 7. Per the germline V gene, CDR1 is ENHRY and CDR2 is SYGVKD. The CDR3 runs to 14 residues. CDR3 loop: CATRLAENTDTQYF. CDR3 DNA: TGTGCCACACGACTAGCGGAAAACACAGATACGCAGTATTTT.

Worth noting for this clone: Within the sample, other DNA sequences also encode this same CDR3. The chain couples TRBV7-3 to TRBJ2-3; 7 nucleotides align to TRBD2. The junction had 4 bases not matched to a gene; V was cut back by 3 bases and J by 1 base. The CDR3 is 15 residues long. Germline V lookup: CDR1 SGHTA, CDR2 FQGTGA. In DNA form, the CDR3 reads TGTGCCAGCAGCTTGGGTCTAGCGGGCACAGATACGCAGTATTTT. Its protein product is CASSLGLAGTDTQYF.

This clone has just one count. The CDR3 loop reads CATSISGARVDTQYF. In nucleotides, the CDR3 is TGTGCCACCAGTATTAGCGGGGCCAGGGTAGATACGCAGTATTTT. The V gene is TRBV15, the J gene TRBJ2-3, with 8 bases fitting TRBD2. This CDR3 spans 15 amino acids. The V segment lost 6 bases and the J segment 5 bases; nucleotides outside the gene matches: 10. Looked up from germline, CDR1 is LNHNV and CDR2 is YYDKDF (reference sequence). The variable domain in full, completed from reference TRBV15 and TRBJ2-3, reads DAMVIQNPRYQVTQFGKPVTLSCSQTLNHNVMYWYQQKSSQAPKLLFHYYDKDFNNEADTPDNFQSRRPNTSFCFLDIRSPGLGDTAMYLCATSISGARVDTQYFGPGTRLTVL.

The genes are TRBV29-1 and TRBJ2-7; 12 bases match TRBD1. Germline CDR1 and CDR2: SQVTM and ANQGSEA. Trimming at V came to 6 bases and at J to 6 bases, leaving 3 bases not matched to a gene. The length of the CDR3 is 12 residues. This CDR3 is CSVGQGAGEQYF. The CDR3 nucleotides are TGCAGCGTGGGACAGGGGGCCGGCGAGCAGTACTTC.

The chain has TRBV4-1 and TRBJ1-4, with D possibly being TRBD1 (5 bases). The CDR3 has 16 amino acids. V was trimmed by 1 base and J by 4 bases, leaving 13 bases between them. Per germline, CDR1 MGHRA and CDR2 YSYEKL. The CDR3 sequence: CASSQGSGSGNEKLFF. The CDR3 nucleotides read TGCGCCAGCAGCCAAGGGTCAGGGTCAGGTAATGAAAAACTGTTTTTT.

This rearrangement joins TRBV7-9 to TRBJ2-2, with D tentatively TRBD1 (5 bases). Germline CDR1 is SEHNR and CDR2 is FQNEAQ (reference sequence). V was clipped by 0 bases and J by 3 bases, with 14 bases between them. The CDR3 loop spans 17 amino acids. The CDR3 reads CASSLAGRQGYTGELFF. DNA for the CDR3: TGTGCCAGCAGCTTAGCAGGTCGCCAGGGCTACACCGGGGAGCTGTTTTTT.

The J gene is TRBJ2-5, the V gene TRBV15; no clear D. The CDR3 is made up of 12 amino acids. Germline values: CDR1 LNHNV, CDR2 YYDKDF (reference sequence). Trimming left V 5 bases short and J 2 bases short, with 6 bases between. As DNA, the CDR3 is TGTGCCACCAGCGTCAGTCAAGAGACCCAGTACTTC. The encoded protein is CATSVSQETQYF. The full variable domain, rest sourced from reference TRBV15 and TRBJ2-5, is DAMVIQNPRYQVTQFGKPVTLSCSQTLNHNVMYWYQQKSSQAPKLLFHYYDKDFNNEADTPDNFQSRRPNTSFCFLDIRSPGLGDTAMYLCATSVSQETQYFGPGTRLLVL.

This sequence joins TRBV19 and TRBJ2-7; D is undetermined. Germline V gene sequence: CDR1 LNHDA, CDR2 SQIVND (reference sequence). V lost 5 bases and J 5 bases, leaving 16 bases between the germline ends. The CDR3 is made up of 14 amino acids. Here the CDR3 DNA reads TGTGCCAGTAGTCCCGAGGTGGTCGTCGACGAGCAGTACTTC. Protein: CASSPEVVVDEQYF.

The gene calls are TRBV15 and TRBJ2-7; D unclear. CDR3 length: 15 amino acids. Deletions cut 0 bases from V and 2 bases from J, with 11 bases between. CDR1 is LNHNV and CDR2 is YYDKDF in the germline V gene (reference sequence). CDR3 in amino acids: CATSREAGRTYEQYF. The DNA for the CDR3 is TGTGCCACCAGCAGAGAGGCAGGCAGGACCTACGAGCAGTACTTC.